This T cell receptor (beta chain) was sequenced during a study of regulatory T cells in long-lasting Graves disease. Across the study: Over 5 years of antithyroid drugs plus positive TSH receptor antibodies defined persistent Graves' disease.

Arm-PCR of CDR3 regions and iRepertoire HTBI primers were used to build TCR beta libraries. TCRdb re-called the multiplex PCR reads through MiXCR, storing one row per CDR3 protein. The profile shows about 470,000 distinct CDR3 sequences, less than 25% of them singletons. Time point meaning: persistent/refractory GD, antithyroid drugs over 5 years with positive TRAb. RNA extracted from PBMCs served as the sequencing template. The guidelines of the American Thyroid Association were the basis for diagnosing Graves' disease. Study conclusions and caveats: Comparison showed that persistent patients shared more public clonotypes (over 2,500) than new patients (about 970). Persistent disease favored TRBV28, TRBJ1-2 and TRBJ2-5.

Trimming took 8 bases from V and 9 from J; bases not matched to a gene: 12. The germline gives CDR1 SEHNR, CDR2 FQNEAQ (reference sequence). CDR3 length: 15 residues. Turning to this clonotype: As yet, its antigen is unknown.

The starting material was peripheral blood mononuclear cells (PBMCs), obtained when the disease was refractory, from a patient treated with antithyroid drugs. The TCR comes from a female donor with Graves disease. The genes are TRBV7-9 and TRBJ1-5, with TRBD1 identical over 11 bases. CDR3 sequence (DNA): TGTGCCAGCGGCTCTTCGGGACAGGGGGGAGGGCCCCAGCATTTT. It is translated as CASGSSGQGGGPQHF. Complete variable domain (other parts from reference TRBV7-9 and TRBJ1-5): DTGVSQNPRHKITKRGQNVTFRCDPISEHNRLYWYRQTLGQGPEFLTYFQNEAQLEKSRLLSDRFSAERPKGSFSTLEIQRTEQGDSAMYLCASGSSGQGGGPQHFGDGTRLSIL.